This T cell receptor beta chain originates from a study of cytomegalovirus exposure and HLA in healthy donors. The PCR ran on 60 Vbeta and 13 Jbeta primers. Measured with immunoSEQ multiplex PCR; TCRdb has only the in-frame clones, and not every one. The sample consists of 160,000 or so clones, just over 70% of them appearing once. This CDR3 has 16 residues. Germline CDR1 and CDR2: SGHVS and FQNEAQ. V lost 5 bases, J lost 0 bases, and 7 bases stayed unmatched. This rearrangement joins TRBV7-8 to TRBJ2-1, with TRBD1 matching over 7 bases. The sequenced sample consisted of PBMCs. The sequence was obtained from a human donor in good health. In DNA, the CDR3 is TGTGCCAGCAGCGACGACAGGGCAAGCTCCTACAATGAGCAGTTCTTC. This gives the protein CASSDDRASSYNEQFF. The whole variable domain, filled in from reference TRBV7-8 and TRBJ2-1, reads GAGVSQSPRYKVAKRGQDVALRCDPISGHVSLFWYQQALGQGPEFLTYFQNEAQLDKSGLPSDRFFAERPEGSVSTLKIQRTQQEDSAVYLCASSDDRASSYNEQFFGPGTRLTVL.